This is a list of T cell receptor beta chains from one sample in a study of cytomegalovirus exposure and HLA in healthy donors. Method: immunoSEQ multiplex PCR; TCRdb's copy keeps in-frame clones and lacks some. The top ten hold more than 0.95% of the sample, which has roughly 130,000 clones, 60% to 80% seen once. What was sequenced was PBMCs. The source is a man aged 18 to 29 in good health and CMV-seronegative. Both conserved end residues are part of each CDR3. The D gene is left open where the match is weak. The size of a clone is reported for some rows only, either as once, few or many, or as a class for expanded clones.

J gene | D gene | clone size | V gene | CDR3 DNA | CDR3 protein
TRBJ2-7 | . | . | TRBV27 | . | CASSFGQGYEQYF
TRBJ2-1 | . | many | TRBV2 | TGTGCCAGCAGCGCTGGGAGGCACTACAATGAGCAGTTCTTC | CASSAGRHYNEQFF
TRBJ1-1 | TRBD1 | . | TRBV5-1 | TGCGCCAGCAGGGACGGGACAGCGTCAAACACTGAAGCTTTCTTT | CASRDGTASNTEAFF
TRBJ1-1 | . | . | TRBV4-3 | TGCGCCAGCAGCCAAGACGCCCCCATGGGGCATAGGACTGAAGCTTTCTTT | CASSQDAPMGHRTEAFF
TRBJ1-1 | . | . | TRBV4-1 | TGCGCCAGCAGCCACGATGACAGGCCCTTACCTGAAGCTTTCTTT | CASSHDDRPLPEAFF
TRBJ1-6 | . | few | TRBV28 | TGTGCCAGCAGTTTCACGGGGAATTCACCCCTCCACTTT | CASSFTGNSPLHF
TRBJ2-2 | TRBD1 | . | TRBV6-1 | TGTGCCAACCAGGGGGCGGGAAGGACCGGGGAGCTGTTTTTT | CANQGAGRTGELFF
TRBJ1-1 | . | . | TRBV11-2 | TGTGCCAGCAGCTTAGAGGCGGGTCCGAACACTGAAGCTTTCTTT | CASSLEAGPNTEAFF
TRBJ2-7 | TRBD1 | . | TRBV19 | TGTGCCAGTAGTATCCAAGGACAGGGGAGGTCCTACGAGCAGTACTTC | CASSIQGQGRSYEQYF
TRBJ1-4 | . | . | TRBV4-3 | TGCGCCAGCAGCCAAGCCCCCAGGGCAACTAATGAAAAACTGTTTTTT | CASSQAPRATNEKLFF
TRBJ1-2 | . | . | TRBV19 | TGTGCCAGTAGTAACGACAGGCCTCACTTC | CASSNDRPHF
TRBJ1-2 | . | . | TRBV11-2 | . | CASSSSGWGSGTF
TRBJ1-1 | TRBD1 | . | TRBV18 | TGTGCCAGCTCATCCGGACAGGGGGCCGCTGAAGCTTTCTTT | CASSSGQGAAEAFF
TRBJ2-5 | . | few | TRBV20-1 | TGCAGTGCTAGAGACTCTAAGACCCAGTACTTC | CSARDSKTQYF
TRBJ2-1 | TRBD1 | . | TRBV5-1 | TGCGCCAGCAGCCCGGGACAGACTACCTACAATGAGCAGTTCTTC | CASSPGQTTYNEQFF
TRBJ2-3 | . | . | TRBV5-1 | TGCGCCAGCAGCTTGGGCGCGGATACGCAGTATTTT | CASSLGADTQYF
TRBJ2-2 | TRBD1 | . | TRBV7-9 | TGTGCCAGCAGGCGACAGGGCGAGAACACCGGGGAGCTGTTTTTT | CASRRQGENTGELFF
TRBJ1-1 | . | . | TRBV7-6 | TGTGCCAGCAGCCCCGGAGGGCCTAACACTGAAGCTTTCTTT | CASSPGGPNTEAFF
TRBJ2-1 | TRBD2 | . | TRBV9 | TGTGCCAGCACCGCTCACTCTAGCGGGGGAATTGGTGAGCAGTTCTTC | CASTAHSSGGIGEQFF
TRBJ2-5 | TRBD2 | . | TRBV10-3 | TGTGCCATCAGTGAAATTAGGACTAGCGGGGGCCAAGAGACCCAGTACTTC | CAISEIRTSGGQETQYF
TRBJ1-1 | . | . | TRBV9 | TGTGCCAGCAGCGTAGGTGACACTCTGAACACTGAAGCTTTCTTT | CASSVGDTLNTEAFF
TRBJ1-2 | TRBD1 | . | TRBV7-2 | TGTGCCAGCAGCTTCCTGGGACAGGGGGACTATGGCTACACCTTC | CASSFLGQGDYGYTF
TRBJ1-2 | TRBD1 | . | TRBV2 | TGTGCCAGCAGTCCGGACAGGGGGCATGGCTACACCTTC | CASSPDRGHGYTF
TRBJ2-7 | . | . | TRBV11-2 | TGTGCCAGCAGCTTATATACCGGGGTCAACGAGCAGTACTTC | CASSLYTGVNEQYF
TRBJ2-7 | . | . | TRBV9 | TGTGCCAGCAGCTCACAGGGCTACGAGCAGTACTTC | CASSSQGYEQYF
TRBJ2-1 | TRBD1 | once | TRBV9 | TGTGCCAGCAGCCGGGGGGACAGGGGGACTGGCCCAACCAATGAGCAGTTCTTC | CASSRGDRGTGPTNEQFF
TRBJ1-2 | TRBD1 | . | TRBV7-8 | TGTGCCAGCCTTGCAGGAACAGGGGCCGGGGGCTACACCTTC | CASLAGTGAGGYTF
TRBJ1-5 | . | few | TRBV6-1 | TGTGCCAGCAGTGAAACCAGGGGAGTGCAGCCCCAGCATTTT | CASSETRGVQPQHF
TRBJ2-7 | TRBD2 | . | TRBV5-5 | TGTGCCAGCACCTGGGGACTAGCGGGCCCCATCAATTACGAGCAGTACTTC | CASTWGLAGPINYEQYF
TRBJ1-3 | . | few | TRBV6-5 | TGTGCCACCCGGAGCTACTCTGGAAACACCATATATTTT | CATRSYSGNTIYF
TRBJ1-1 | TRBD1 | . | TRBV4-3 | TGCGCCAGCAGCCAAGATTCTCAGGGGGCTGAAGCTTTCTTT | CASSQDSQGAEAFF
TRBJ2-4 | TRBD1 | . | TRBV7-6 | TGTGCCAGCAGCTTAGCTAAGGTACAGGGGGGAGCCAAAAACATTCAGTACTTC | CASSLAKVQGGAKNIQYF
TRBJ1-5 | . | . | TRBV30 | TGTGCCTGGAGTGGGCAGGGGATGGAGCCCCAGCATTTT | CAWSGQGMEPQHF
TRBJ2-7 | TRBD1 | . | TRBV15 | TGTGCCACCAGCAGAGCTAGGACAGGGAACGAGCAGTACTTC | CATSRARTGNEQYF
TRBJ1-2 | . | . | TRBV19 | TGTGCCAGTAGTATACAGGGGCCGAACTATGGCTACACCTTC | CASSIQGPNYGYTF
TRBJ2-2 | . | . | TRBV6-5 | TGTGCCAGCAGTCGGGGAACCGGGGAGCTGTTTTTT | CASSRGTGELFF
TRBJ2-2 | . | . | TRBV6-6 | TGTGCCAGCAGTTACTCGACGGGGATGGGCACCGGGGAGCTGTTTTTT | CASSYSTGMGTGELFF
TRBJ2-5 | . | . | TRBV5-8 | TGTGCCAGCAACCTCTTCGGCAGGACCGAGGGTGAGACCCAGTACTTC | CASNLFGRTEGETQYF
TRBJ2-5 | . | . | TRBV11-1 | TGTGCCAGCAGCTTAGCCTGGGAGGCCCAGTACTTC | CASSLAWEAQYF
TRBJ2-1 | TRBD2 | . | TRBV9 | TGTGCCAGCAGCGCAGCGGGAGTAAGCTCCTACAATGAGCAGTTCTTC | CASSAAGVSSYNEQFF
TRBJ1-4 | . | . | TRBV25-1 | TGTGCCAGCAGTGAATACCGTGTTGAAAAACTGTTTTTT | CASSEYRVEKLFF
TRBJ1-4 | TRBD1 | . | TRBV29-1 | TGCAGCGCGGCCCGAGGGGGCTCCGGAGAAAAACTGTTTTTT | CSAARGGSGEKLFF
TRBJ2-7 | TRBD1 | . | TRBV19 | TGTGCCAGTAGTATAGATCTATTCGGGTTGGACAGGGCCTACGAGCAGTACTTC | CASSIDLFGLDRAYEQYF
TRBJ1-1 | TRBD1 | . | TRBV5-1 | TGCGCCAGCAGCTCCAGGACAGGCCCTAGGCCTGAAGCTTTCTTT | CASSSRTGPRPEAFF
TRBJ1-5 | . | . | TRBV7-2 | TGTGCCAGCAGCTTAGACCCGGAGCAGCCCCAGCATTTT | CASSLDPEQPQHF
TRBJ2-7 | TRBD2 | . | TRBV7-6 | TGTGCCAGCAGCTCCTTAGCCGGGGGGGCATACGAGCAGTACTTC | CASSSLAGGAYEQYF
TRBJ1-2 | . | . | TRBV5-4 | TGTGCCAGCAGCTTGAAGGGGATTAACTATGGCTACACCTTC | CASSLKGINYGYTF
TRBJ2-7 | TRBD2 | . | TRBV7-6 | TGTGCCAGCAGCTCCTCCTTGCGGGGGTCAACCTACGAGCAGTACTTC | CASSSSLRGSTYEQYF
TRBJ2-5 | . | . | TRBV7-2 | TGTGCCAGCAGCTCAACCCCCTCCCGAGGAGAGACCCAGTACTTC | CASSSTPSRGETQYF
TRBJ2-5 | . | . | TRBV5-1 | TGCGCCAGCAGCTTGGGACAGGGAGGCGGGGAGACCCAGTACTTC | CASSLGQGGGETQYF
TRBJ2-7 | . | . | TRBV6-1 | TGTGCCAGCAGTGAACTTTGGAGGACAGATTTCGAGCAGTACTTC | CASSELWRTDFEQYF
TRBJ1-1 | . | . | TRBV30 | TGTGCCTGGAGGGCACAGGGTGGTGCAAACACTGAAGCTTTCTTT | CAWRAQGGANTEAFF
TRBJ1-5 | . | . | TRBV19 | TGTGCCAGTAGTCGGACTGTCGATCAGCCCCAGCATTTT | CASSRTVDQPQHF
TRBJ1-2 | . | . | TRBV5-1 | TGCGCCAGCAGCTTAAGGACAGCTAACTATGGCTACACCTTC | CASSLRTANYGYTF
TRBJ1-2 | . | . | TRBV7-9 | TGTGCCAGCATCGCAGTTAATAACTATGGCTACACCTTC | CASIAVNNYGYTF
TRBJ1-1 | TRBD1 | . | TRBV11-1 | TGTGCCAGCAGCTCCCGGGACAGGGACACTGAAGCTTTCTTT | CASSSRDRDTEAFF
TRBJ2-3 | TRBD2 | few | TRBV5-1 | TGCGCCAGCAGCTTGGCCGCTAGCGGGGGGGTAGTAGATACGCAGTATTTT | CASSLAASGGVVDTQYF